This T cell receptor beta chain comes out of a study of Graves' ophthalmopathy and Graves' hyperthyroidism. Study-level background: At the time of initial diagnosis and before any treatment, peripheral blood was collected. Study-level points and caveats: The model's prediction of ophthalmopathy progression had 70.59% sensitivity and 72% to 85% specificity.

The authors diagnosed from clinical symptoms, serum thyroxine, TRAb, thyroid ultrasound and orbital computed tomography. V was shortened by 6 bases and J by 3 bases, with 9 bases between the two germline ends. Germline values: CDR1 MNHEY, CDR2 SVGAGI. This CDR3 spans 12 amino acids. The authors amplified TCR beta CDR3 regions from RNA transcripts. Amplification began with first-round RT-PCR using HTBI primers, then second-round multiplex PCR was performed. TCRdb re-called the multiplex PCR reads with MiXCR, one entry per CDR3 protein. The top ten clones hold about 40% of a sample with approximately 700,000 distinct CDR3 sequences, roughly two fifths of them seen once. Only a few counts were recorded for this clonotype. The antigen remains undetermined.

The chain couples TRBV6-5 to TRBJ2-7; D is uncertain. Sequencing was performed on peripheral blood. This TCR was sampled from an adult man with Graves' ophthalmopathy. CDR3: CASRMAGYEQYF. The CDR3 DNA reads TGTGCCAGCAGGATGGCAGGCTACGAGCAGTACTTC.